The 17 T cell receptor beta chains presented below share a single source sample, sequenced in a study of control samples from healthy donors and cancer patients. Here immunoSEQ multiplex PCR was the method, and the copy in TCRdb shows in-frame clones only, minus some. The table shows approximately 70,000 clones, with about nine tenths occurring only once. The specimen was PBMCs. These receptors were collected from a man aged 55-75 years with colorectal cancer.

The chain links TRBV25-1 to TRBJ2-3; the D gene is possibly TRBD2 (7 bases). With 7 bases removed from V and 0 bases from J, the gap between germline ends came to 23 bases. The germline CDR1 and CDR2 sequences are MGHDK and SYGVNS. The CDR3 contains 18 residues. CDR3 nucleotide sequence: TGTGCCAGCACTCGCGGAGGGGGGGCCGGCCTTAGCACAGATACGCAGTATTTT. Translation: CASTRGGGAGLSTDTQYF.

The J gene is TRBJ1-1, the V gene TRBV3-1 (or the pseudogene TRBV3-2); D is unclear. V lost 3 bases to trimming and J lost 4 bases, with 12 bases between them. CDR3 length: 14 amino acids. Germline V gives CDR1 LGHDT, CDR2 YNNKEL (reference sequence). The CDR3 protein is CASSQYLGGTEAFF. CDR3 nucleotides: TGTGCCAGCAGCCAGTACCTGGGAGGCACTGAAGCTTTCTTT.

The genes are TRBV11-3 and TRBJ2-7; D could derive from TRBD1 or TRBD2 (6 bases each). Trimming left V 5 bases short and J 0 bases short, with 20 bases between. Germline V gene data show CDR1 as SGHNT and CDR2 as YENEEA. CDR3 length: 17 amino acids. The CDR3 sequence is CASSPEEGGRGSYEQYF. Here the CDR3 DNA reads TGTGCCAGCAGCCCCGAGGAGGGGGGCCGTGGCTCCTACGAGCAGTACTTC.

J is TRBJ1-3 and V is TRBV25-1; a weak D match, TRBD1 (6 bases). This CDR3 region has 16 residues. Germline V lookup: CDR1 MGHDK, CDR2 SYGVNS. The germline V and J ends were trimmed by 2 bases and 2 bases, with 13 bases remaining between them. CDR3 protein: CASSELGGAPGNTIYF. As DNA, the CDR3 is TGTGCCAGCAGTGAACTTGGGGGGGCGCCTGGAAACACCATATATTTT.

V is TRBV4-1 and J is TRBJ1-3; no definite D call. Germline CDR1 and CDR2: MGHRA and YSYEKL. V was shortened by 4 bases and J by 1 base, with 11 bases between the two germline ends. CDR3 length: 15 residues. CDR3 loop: CASSPRPDSGNTIYF. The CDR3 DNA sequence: TGCGCCAGCAGCCCCCGACCCGATTCTGGAAACACCATATATTTT.

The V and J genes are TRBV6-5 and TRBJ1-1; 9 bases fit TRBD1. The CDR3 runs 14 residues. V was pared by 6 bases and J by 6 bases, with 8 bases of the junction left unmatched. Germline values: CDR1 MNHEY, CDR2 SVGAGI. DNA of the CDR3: TGTGCCAGCAGCTCCGGACAGGGGCGCGCTGAAGCTTTCTTT. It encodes CASSSGQGRAEAFF.

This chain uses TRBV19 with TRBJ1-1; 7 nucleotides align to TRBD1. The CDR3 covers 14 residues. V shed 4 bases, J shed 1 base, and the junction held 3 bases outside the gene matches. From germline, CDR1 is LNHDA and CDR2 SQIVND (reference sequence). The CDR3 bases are TGTGCCAGTAGTAGAGGGACAGCGAACACTGAAGCTTTCTTT. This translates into CASSRGTANTEAFF.

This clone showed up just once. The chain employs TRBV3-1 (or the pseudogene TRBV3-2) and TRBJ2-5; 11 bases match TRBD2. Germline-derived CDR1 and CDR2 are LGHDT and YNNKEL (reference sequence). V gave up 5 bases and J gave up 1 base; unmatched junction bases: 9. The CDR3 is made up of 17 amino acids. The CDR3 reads CASSEPVTSGAQETQYF. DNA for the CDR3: TGTGCCAGCAGCGAACCCGTGACTAGCGGGGCCCAAGAGACCCAGTACTTC.

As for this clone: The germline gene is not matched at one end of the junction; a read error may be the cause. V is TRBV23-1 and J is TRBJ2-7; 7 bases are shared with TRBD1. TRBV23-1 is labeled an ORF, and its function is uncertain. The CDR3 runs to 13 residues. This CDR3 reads CARSRTGTYEQYF. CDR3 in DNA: TGCGCCAGAAGTCGGACAGGTACCTACGAGCAGTACTTC.

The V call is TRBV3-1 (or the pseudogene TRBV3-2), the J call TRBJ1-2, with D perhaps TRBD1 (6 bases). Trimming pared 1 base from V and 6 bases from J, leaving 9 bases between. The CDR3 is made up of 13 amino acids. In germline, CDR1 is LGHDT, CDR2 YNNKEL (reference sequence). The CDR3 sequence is CASSQARGNGYTF. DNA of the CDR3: TGTGCCAGCAGCCAAGCCAGGGGCAATGGCTACACCTTC.

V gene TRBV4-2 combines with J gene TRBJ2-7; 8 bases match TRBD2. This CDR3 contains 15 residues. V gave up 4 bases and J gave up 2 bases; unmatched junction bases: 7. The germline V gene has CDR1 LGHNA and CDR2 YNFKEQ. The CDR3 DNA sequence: TGTGCCAGCAGCCCCTTGGGGACTAGAGCCTACGAGCAGTACTTC. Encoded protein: CASSPLGTRAYEQYF.

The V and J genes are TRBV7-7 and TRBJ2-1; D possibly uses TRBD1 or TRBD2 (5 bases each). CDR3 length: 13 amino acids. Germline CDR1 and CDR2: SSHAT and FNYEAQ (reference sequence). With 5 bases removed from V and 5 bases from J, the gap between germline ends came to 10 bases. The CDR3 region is CASSPGRHNEQFF. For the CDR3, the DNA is TGTGCCAGCAGCCCGGGACGGCACAATGAGCAGTTCTTC. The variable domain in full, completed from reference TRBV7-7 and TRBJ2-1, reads GAGVSQSPRYKVTKRGQDVTLRCDPISSHATLYWYQQALGQGPEFLTYFNYEAQPDKSGLPSDRFSAERPEGSISTLTIQRTEQRDSAMYRCASSPGRHNEQFFGPGTRLTVL.

The CDR3 protein is CASSLLADSAQHF. The CDR3 nucleotides read TGTGCCAGCAGCCTGTTGGCGGACAGTGCTCAGCATTTT. This rearrangement joins TRBV12-3 or TRBV12-4 to TRBJ1-5, with a tentative D call TRBD1 (6 bases). V was pared by 6 bases and J by 13 bases, with 19 bases between. The CDR3 loop spans 13 amino acids.

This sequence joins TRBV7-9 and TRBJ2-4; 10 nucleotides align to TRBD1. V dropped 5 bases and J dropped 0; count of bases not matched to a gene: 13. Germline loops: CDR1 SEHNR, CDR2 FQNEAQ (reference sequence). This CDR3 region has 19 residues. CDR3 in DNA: TGTGCCAGCAGCCCCCCCCTCGGGACAGGGGACGGAGCCAAAAACATTCAGTACTTC. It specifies CASSPPLGTGDGAKNIQYF.

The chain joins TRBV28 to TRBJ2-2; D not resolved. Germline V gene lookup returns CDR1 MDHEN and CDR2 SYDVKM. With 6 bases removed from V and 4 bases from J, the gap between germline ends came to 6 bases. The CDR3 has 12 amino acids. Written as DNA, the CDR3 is TGTGCCAGCAGCTTGAGCACCGGGGAGCTGTTTTTT. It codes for CASSLSTGELFF.

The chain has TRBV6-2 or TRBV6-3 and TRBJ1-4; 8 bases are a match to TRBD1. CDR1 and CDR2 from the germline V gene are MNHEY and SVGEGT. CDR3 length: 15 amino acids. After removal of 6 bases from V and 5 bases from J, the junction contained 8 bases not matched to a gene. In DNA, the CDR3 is TGTGCCAGCAGCGCCCCGGGACAGGCCAATGAAAAACTGTTTTTT. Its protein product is CASSAPGQANEKLFF.

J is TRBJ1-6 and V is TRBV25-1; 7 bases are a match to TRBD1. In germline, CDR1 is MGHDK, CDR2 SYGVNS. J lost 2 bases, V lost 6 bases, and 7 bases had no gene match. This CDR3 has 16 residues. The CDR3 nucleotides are TGTGCCAGCAGGAGCGGACAGGAGACCTATAATTCACCCCTCCACTTT. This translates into CASRSGQETYNSPLHF.